This TCR beta chain originates from a study of blood T cell repertoires in COVID-19. Living in 24 US areas, the participants were between roughly 18 and 95 years of age. Germline CDR1 is MNHEY and CDR2 is SMNVEV (reference sequence). The CDR3 sequence is 14 residues long. With 6 bases clipped from V and 9 bases from J, the junction kept 11 bases outside the gene matches. Generated by immunoSEQ multiplex PCR, the TCRdb table keeps only in-frame clones and is missing some. This table holds some 400,000 clones, over 75% found once. The chain links TRBV27 to TRBJ1-5; 7 bases match TRBD1. Material for sequencing was PBMCs or T cells enriched from blood (not recorded which). This TCR came from a man younger than 40 who had recovered from COVID-19. Written as DNA, the CDR3 is TGTGCCAGCAGAACTCCCGGACAGGCTCTGCCCCAGCATTTT. Its translation is CASRTPGQALPQHF.